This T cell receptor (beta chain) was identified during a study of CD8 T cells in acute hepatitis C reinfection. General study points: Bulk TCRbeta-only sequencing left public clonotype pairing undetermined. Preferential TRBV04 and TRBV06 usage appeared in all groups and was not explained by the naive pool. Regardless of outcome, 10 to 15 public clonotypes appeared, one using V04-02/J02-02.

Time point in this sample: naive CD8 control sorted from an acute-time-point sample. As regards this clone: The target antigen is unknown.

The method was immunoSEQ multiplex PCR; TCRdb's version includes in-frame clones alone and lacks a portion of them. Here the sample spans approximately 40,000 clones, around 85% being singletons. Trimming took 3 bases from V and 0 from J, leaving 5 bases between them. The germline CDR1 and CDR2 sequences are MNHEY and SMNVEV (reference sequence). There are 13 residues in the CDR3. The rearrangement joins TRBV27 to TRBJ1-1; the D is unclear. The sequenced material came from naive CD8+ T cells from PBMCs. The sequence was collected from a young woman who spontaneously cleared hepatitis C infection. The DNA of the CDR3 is TGTGCCAGCAGTTTGAAAGTGAACACTGAAGCTTTCTTT. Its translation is CASSLKVNTEAFF.